These 3 T cell receptor beta chains were all obtained from the same sample, sequenced in a study of blood T cells in healthy people across ages. Primers used in a second PCR of about 6 to 11 cycles were a sample-barcoded 5' primer and a J-beta primer mix. TCRdb reprocessed the 5' RACE reads with MiXCR, giving one entry per CDR3 protein. The sample includes under 2,000,000 distinct CDR3 sequences, 49% of them seen just once. Sequences were obtained from blood. The receptors derive from a woman in her forties in good health.

The chain couples TRBV25-1 to TRBJ2-1; TRBD2 matches at 12 bases. This CDR3 is 19 amino acids long. V gave up 3 bases and J gave up 2 bases; unmatched junction bases: 11. CDR1 is MGHDK, CDR2 SYGVNS, per germline. The CDR3 nucleotides read TGTGCCAGCAGTGATTTCGGTCTAGCGGGGGGGCAGGCCTACAATGAGCAGTTCTTC. Translating gives CASSDFGLAGGQAYNEQFF. Complete variable domain (other parts from reference TRBV25-1 and TRBJ2-1): EADIYQTPRYLVIGTGKKITLECSQTMGHDKMYWYQQDPGMELHLIHYSYGVNSTEKGDLSSESTVSRIRTEHFPLTLESARPSHTSQYLCASSDFGLAGGQAYNEQFFGPGTRLTVL.

The V call is TRBV6-2 or TRBV6-3, the J call TRBJ2-1; TRBD2 matches 7 bases. V dropped 6 bases and J dropped 4; count of bases not matched to a gene: 12. This CDR3 contains 16 residues. Germline CDR1 and CDR2: MNHEY and SVGEGT. The CDR3 is CASSRPLASSYNEQFF. CDR3 DNA: TGTGCCAGCAGCCGCCCACTAGCGTCCTCTTACAATGAGCAGTTCTTC.

The table lists this clonotype with a few counts. The chain couples TRBV27 to TRBJ1-2; no clear D. The CDR3 spans 14 residues. The V end lost 6 bases, the J end lost 3 bases, and 14 bases lay between the germline ends. Germline values: CDR1 MNHEY, CDR2 SMNVEV (reference sequence). For the CDR3, the DNA is TGTGCCAGCAGGAAATTAGGGAATGACTATGGCTACACCTTC. This translates into CASRKLGNDYGYTF.